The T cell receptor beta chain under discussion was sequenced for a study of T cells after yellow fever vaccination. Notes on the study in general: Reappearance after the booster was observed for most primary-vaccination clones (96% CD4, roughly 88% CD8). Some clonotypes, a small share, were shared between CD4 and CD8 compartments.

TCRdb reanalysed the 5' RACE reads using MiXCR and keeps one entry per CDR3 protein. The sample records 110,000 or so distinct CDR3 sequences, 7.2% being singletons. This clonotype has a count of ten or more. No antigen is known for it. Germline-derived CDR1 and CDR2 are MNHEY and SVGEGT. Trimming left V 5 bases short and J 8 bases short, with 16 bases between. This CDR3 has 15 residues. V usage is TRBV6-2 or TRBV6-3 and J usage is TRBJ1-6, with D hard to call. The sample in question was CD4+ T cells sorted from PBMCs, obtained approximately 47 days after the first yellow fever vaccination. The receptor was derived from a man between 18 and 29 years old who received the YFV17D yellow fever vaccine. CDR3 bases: TGTGCCAGCAGTCCCCTGGGGAGTGAGGATTCACCCCTCCACTTT. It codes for CASSPLGSEDSPLHF.